This T cell receptor (beta chain) was sequenced in a study of cytomegalovirus exposure and HLA in healthy donors. Study conclusions and caveats: A later analysis linked a missense variant in DCLRE1C to the trimming of TCR beta V and J genes. In vitro checks showed that a few CMV-associated chains really do target CMV antigens. The authors later found TCR association rates varying by HLA locus, with DRB1 most and HLA-C fewest. Common viral pathogens seemed, in a later analysis, to connect with several of the most significant clusters.

Trimming cost V 0 bases and J 4 bases, with 10 bases left between them. The germline V gene has CDR1 SGDLS and CDR2 YYNGEE. This CDR3 has 14 residues. The study ran its PCR with 60 Vbeta and 13 Jbeta primers. TCRdb's table, derived via immunoSEQ multiplex PCR, lists solely in-frame clones and lacks some. The sample records around 130,000 clones, about four fifths being singletons. On this clone: What it binds is unknown.

The specimen sequenced was PBMCs. This TCR came from a human donor in good health. The chain is built from TRBV9 and TRBJ1-2; D possibly corresponds to TRBD1 (5 bases). In DNA form, the CDR3 reads TGTGCCAGCAGCGTAGGGGGACTGAGCTATGGCTACACCTTC. It codes for CASSVGGLSYGYTF.